This T cell receptor (beta chain) comes out of a study of blood T cell repertoires in COVID-19. Methods used by the authors: Scientists estimated how many nucleated cells there were by amplifying reference gene primers. Some clones are missing from TCRdb's copy, which holds only in-frame ones; the method was immunoSEQ multiplex PCR. The DNA was the basis for D and trimming; V, J and clone size are from that table. The table shows under 200,000 clones, with about 87% occurring only once. J was trimmed by 6 bases and V by 7 bases; bases with no gene match: 6. CDR3 size: 13 residues. Germline V gene data show CDR1 as LNHDA and CDR2 as SQIVND (reference sequence).

This sequence joins TRBV19 and TRBJ2-7; TRBD1 matches at 10 bases. Sequenced: peripheral blood. This clonotype originated in a woman aged 60-75 years who had recovered from COVID-19. The DNA of the CDR3 is TGTGCCAGTAAGTCTAGGACAGGGGGCGAGCAGTACTTC. Its translation is CASKSRTGGEQYF.